This is a list of T cell receptor beta chains from one sample in a study of response to subunit inactivated influenza vaccine. TCRdb re-analysed the RT-PCR reads in MiXCR, keeping a single row per CDR3 protein. The sample yields 200,000 to 300,000 distinct CDR3 sequences, 9.5% to 15% seen once. The sequences come from non-naive T cells sorted from PBMCs, collected less than 15 days before vaccination. The source is a man in his fifties who received an inactivated influenza vaccine. CDR3s include the opening cysteine and the closing phenylalanine or tryptophan.

CDR3aa	v_gene	j_gene
CASSLIGQGGGPNTEAFF	TRBV11-2	TRBJ1-1
CASSQDGTAYNEQFF	TRBV4-3	TRBJ2-1
CASSLSPFFENEQFF	TRBV5-5	TRBJ2-1
CASSQWTGGTYEQYF	TRBV6-1	TRBJ2-7
CASSPLTELTGELFF	TRBV2	TRBJ2-2
CASGSQGTGSYEQYF	TRBV5-6	TRBJ2-7
CASSLRGAGYNEQFF	TRBV7-2	TRBJ2-1
CASSRNRVDTQYF	TRBV5-1	TRBJ2-3
CATSSRGITDTQYF	TRBV15	TRBJ2-3
CTSSLVRGRGRLRNEKLFF	TRBV2	TRBJ1-4
CASSLAASQSDTQYF	TRBV5-1	TRBJ2-3
CSVVGGNEKLFF	TRBV29-1	TRBJ1-4
CSARDVRTGELFF	TRBV20-1	TRBJ2-2
CASIKAGVSETQYF	TRBV6-2/TRBV6-3	TRBJ2-5
CASSFWLGEQYF	TRBV12-3/TRBV12-4	TRBJ2-7
CASSFRSGRLTDTQYF	TRBV12-3/TRBV12-4	TRBJ2-3
CASSEGGQGRSPLHF	TRBV6-1	TRBJ1-6
CAISVGVNTEAFF	TRBV10-3	TRBJ1-1
CSAERGGQGQPQHF	TRBV20-1	TRBJ1-5
CSARGRYLTDTQYF	TRBV20-1	TRBJ2-3
CASSLDQTLVWYEQYF	TRBV11-2	TRBJ2-7
CASSLAGASPLHF	TRBV12-3/TRBV12-4	TRBJ1-6
CASRTGTGPYGYTF	TRBV6-1	TRBJ1-2
CASSQPRDRRLGQYF	TRBV6-2/TRBV6-3	TRBJ2-7
CASGPGLTYEQYF	TRBV2	TRBJ2-7
CASLKPGVNEQFF	TRBV27	TRBJ2-1
CSARDLQGGGNTIYF	TRBV20-1	TRBJ1-3
CASSPSRDRVSSYTF	TRBV7-2	TRBJ1-2
CASSNRRGGMETQYF	TRBV7-2	TRBJ2-5
CASRNSGGDKTQYF	TRBV6-1	TRBJ2-5
CASSLGRYTEAFF	TRBV7-9	TRBJ1-1
CASSLSSGGADETQYF	TRBV28	TRBJ2-5
CASSQDLHRAKTQYF	TRBV4-3	TRBJ2-5
CASSPDGYSSTDTQYF	TRBV18	TRBJ2-3
CASSLRQGMNTEAFF	TRBV12-3/TRBV12-4	TRBJ1-1
CASSGGGDFYTEAFF	TRBV12-3/TRBV12-4	TRBJ1-1
CASSLAKDWPTDTQYF	TRBV7-2	TRBJ2-3
CASSFKLWAPVTDTQYF	TRBV28	TRBJ2-3
CASSRNVDRVSYGYTF	TRBV11-2	TRBJ1-2
CASSRDSVNTGELFF	TRBV27	TRBJ2-2
CASSSDRAWRGELFF	TRBV7-2	TRBJ2-2
CASISGTGAYEQYF	TRBV28	TRBJ2-7
CSVERGRGTGELFF	TRBV29-1	TRBJ2-2
CASSEDYPRSYEQYF	TRBV2	TRBJ2-7
CSARTSGRATGELFF	TRBV20-1	TRBJ2-2
CASSDGGVVRNEQFF	TRBV6-1	TRBJ2-1